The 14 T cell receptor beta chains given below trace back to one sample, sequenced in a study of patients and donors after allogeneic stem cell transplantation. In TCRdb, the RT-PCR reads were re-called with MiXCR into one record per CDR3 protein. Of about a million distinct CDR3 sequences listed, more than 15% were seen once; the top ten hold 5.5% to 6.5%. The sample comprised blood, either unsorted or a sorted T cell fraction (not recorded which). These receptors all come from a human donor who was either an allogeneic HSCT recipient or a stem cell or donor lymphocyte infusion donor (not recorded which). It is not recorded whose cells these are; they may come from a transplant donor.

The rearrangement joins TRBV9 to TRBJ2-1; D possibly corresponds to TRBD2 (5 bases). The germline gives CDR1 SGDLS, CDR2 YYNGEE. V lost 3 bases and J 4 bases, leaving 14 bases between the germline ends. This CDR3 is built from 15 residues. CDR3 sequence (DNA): TGTGCCAGCAGCGATGCCCCTAGGAGGTACAATGAGCAGTTCTTC. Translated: CASSDAPRRYNEQFF.

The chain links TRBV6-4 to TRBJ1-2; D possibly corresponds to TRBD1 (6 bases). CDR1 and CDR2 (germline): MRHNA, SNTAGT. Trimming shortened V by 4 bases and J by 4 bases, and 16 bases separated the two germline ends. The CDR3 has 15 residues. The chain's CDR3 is CASSAGGGGSYGYTF. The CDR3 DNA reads TGTGCCAGCAGTGCCGGGGGAGGGGGTAGCTATGGCTACACCTTC.

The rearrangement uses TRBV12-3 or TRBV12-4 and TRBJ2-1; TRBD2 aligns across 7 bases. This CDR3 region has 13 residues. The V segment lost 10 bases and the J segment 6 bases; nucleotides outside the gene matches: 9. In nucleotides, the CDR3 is TGTGCCACTAAAGGGGAGGGTTCCAATGAGCAGTTCTTC. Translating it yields CATKGEGSNEQFF.

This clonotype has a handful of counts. As DNA, the CDR3 is TGTGCCAGCAGTCCGGCCACAGGGGGCACTACTCGGGAGCAGTACTTC. Residues: CASSPATGGTTREQYF. The chain employs TRBV12-3 or TRBV12-4 and TRBJ2-7; 9 positions match TRBD1. The CDR3 contains 16 residues. J lost 7 bases, V lost 5 bases, and 15 bases had no gene match.

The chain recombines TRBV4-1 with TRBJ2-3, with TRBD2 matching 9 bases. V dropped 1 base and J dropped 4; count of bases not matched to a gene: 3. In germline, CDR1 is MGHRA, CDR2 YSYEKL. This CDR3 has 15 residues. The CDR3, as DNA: TGCGCCAGCAGCCAAGCCCTAGCGGGACCAGATACGCAGTATTTT. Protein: CASSQALAGPDTQYF.

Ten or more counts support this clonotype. The CDR3, as DNA: TGTGCCAGCAGTTCCGGGACTAGCGGAAAAGAGACCCAGTACTTC. Translation: CASSSGTSGKETQYF. The chain uses TRBV12-3 or TRBV12-4 and TRBJ2-5; TRBD2 matches 11 bases. With V trimmed by 4 bases and J by 3 bases, 4 bases remained unmatched. CDR3 length: 15 amino acids.

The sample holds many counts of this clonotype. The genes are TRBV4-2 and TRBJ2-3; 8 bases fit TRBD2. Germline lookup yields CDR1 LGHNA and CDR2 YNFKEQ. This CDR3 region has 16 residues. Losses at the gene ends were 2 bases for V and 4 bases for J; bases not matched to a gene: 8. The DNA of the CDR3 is TGTGCCAGCAGCCAAAATTTAGCGGGGAGTGCAGATACGCAGTATTTT. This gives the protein CASSQNLAGSADTQYF.

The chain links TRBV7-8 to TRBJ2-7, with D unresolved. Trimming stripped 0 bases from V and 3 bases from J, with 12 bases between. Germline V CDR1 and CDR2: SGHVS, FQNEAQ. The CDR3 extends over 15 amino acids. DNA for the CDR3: TGTGCCAGCAGCTTAGCGCCACCCCGAATCTACGAGCAGTACTTC. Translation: CASSLAPPRIYEQYF.

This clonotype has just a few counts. CDR3: CASSYDGGSNQPQHF. The DNA of the CDR3 is TGTGCCAGCAGTTACGACGGGGGTAGCAATCAGCCCCAGCATTTT. The rearrangement joins TRBV6-5 to TRBJ1-5; a possible D gene is TRBD1 (5 bases). Germline loops: CDR1 MNHEY, CDR2 SVGAGI. V dropped 2 bases and J dropped 0 bases, with 8 bases sitting between them. The CDR3 length is 15 residues.

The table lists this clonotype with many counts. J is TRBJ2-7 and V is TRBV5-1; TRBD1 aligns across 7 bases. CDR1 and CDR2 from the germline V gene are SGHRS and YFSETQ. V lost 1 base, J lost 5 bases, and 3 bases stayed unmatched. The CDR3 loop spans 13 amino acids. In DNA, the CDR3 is TGCGCCAGCAGCTTGAGGGGGCGCAACGAGCAGTACTTC. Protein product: CASSLRGRNEQYF.

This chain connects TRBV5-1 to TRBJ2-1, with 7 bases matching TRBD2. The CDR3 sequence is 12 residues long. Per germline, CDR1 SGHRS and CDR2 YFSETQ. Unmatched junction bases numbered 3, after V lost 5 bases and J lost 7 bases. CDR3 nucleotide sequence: TGCGCCAGCAGAGCCGGGAGGAATGAGCAGTTCTTC. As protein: CASRAGRNEQFF. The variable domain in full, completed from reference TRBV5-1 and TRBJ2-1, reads KAGVTQTPRYLIKTRGQQVTLSCSPISGHRSVSWYQQTPGQGLQFLFEYFSETQRNKGNFPGRFSGRQFSNSRSEMNVSTLELGDSALYLCASRAGRNEQFFGPGTRLTVL.

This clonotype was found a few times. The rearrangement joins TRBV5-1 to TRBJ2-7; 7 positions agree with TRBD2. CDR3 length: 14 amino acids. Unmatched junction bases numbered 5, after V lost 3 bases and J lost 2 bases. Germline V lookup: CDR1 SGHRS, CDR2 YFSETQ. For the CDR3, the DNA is TGCGCCAGCAGCTCATCTAGCGGAACCTACGAGCAGTACTTC. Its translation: CASSSSSGTYEQYF.

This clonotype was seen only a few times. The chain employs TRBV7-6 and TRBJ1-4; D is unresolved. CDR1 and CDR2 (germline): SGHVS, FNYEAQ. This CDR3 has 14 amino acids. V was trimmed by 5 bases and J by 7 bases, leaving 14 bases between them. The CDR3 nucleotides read TGTGCCAGCAGCCCACGTTCCCCTCGTGAAAAACTGTTTTTT. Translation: CASSPRSPREKLFF.

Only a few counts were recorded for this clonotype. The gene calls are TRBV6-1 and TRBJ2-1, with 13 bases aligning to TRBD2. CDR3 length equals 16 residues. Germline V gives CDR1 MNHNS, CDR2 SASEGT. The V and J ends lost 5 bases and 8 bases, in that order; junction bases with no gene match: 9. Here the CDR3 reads CASSPLTSGRPHEQFF. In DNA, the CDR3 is TGTGCCAGCAGTCCCCTGACTAGCGGGAGGCCCCATGAGCAGTTCTTC.